These T cell receptor beta chains were read from a single sample in a study of cytomegalovirus exposure and HLA in healthy donors. Libraries were prepared by immunoSEQ multiplex PCR; TCRdb keeps only in-frame clonotypes and omits some of them. The sample contains approximately 150,000 clones, around four fifths of which appear only once. What was sequenced was PBMCs. The receptors shown here come from a man younger than 35 in good health and CMV-seropositive. The conserved cysteine and the conserved F or W are not part of the CDR3 here. The order of the fields is V gene, J gene, CDR3 protein.

v_call: TRBV7-7
j_call: TRBJ1-2
cdr3_aa: ASSFPTGAISNYGYT

v_call: TRBV5-6
j_call: TRBJ2-2
cdr3_aa: ASSLGLAGNTGELF

v_call: TRBV18
j_call: TRBJ1-2
cdr3_aa: ASSPPTGGPYGYT

v_call: TRBV28
j_call: TRBJ2-1
cdr3_aa: ASSSGLAEQF

v_call: TRBV7-9
j_call: TRBJ2-5
cdr3_aa: ASSLGLWREPQETQY

v_call: TRBV29-1
j_call: TRBJ1-1
cdr3_aa: SVVGGERGTEAF

v_call: TRBV5-1
j_call: -
cdr3_aa: ASSLMPGVGYEQY

v_call: TRBV9
j_call: TRBJ2-7
cdr3_aa: ASSVASGSYEQY

v_call: TRBV19
j_call: TRBJ2-3
cdr3_aa: ASRVLAGGSDTQY

v_call: TRBV7-9
j_call: TRBJ1-4
cdr3_aa: ASRGPGTEGEKLF

v_call: TRBV2
j_call: TRBJ1-1
cdr3_aa: ASRAQGRSTEAF

v_call: TRBV4-3
j_call: TRBJ1-3
cdr3_aa: ASSQVPGSGNTIY

v_call: TRBV6-5
j_call: TRBJ1-5
cdr3_aa: ASSSGSNQPQH

v_call: TRBV5-4
j_call: TRBJ2-2
cdr3_aa: ASSPGQLTNTGELF

v_call: TRBV30
j_call: TRBJ2-1
cdr3_aa: AWSGLGDSYNEQF

v_call: TRBV4-1
j_call: TRBJ2-3
cdr3_aa: ASRGTSGSQHTQY

v_call: TRBV27
j_call: TRBJ2-1
cdr3_aa: ASSHPTSGSVYEQF

v_call: TRBV5-4
j_call: TRBJ2-1
cdr3_aa: ASSLTSGESLLF

v_call: TRBV5-4
j_call: TRBJ1-2
cdr3_aa: ASNNAGALYGYT

v_call: TRBV5-6
j_call: TRBJ1-5
cdr3_aa: ASSKGDQPQH

v_call: TRBV19
j_call: TRBJ2-6
cdr3_aa: ASSIDRAYSGANVLT

v_call: TRBV27
j_call: TRBJ2-1
cdr3_aa: ASSTPGSYNEQF

v_call: TRBV10-3
j_call: TRBJ2-3
cdr3_aa: AISEGLAGNTDTQY

v_call: TRBV7-9
j_call: TRBJ1-4
cdr3_aa: ASSPTGVNEKLF

v_call: TRBV5-4
j_call: TRBJ1-4
cdr3_aa: ASSLTGAGEKLF

v_call: TRBV19
j_call: TRBJ1-5
cdr3_aa: ASTGWGAQH

v_call: TRBV5-6
j_call: TRBJ2-5
cdr3_aa: ASSFRRAGQETQY

v_call: TRBV5-1
j_call: TRBJ1-4
cdr3_aa: ASSLAGVAANEKLF

v_call: TRBV9
j_call: TRBJ2-3
cdr3_aa: ASSPVGQTSTDTQY

v_call: TRBV30
j_call: TRBJ2-5
cdr3_aa: AWMGPQETQY

v_call: TRBV6-5
j_call: TRBJ1-2
cdr3_aa: ASTPTPGDYGYT

v_call: TRBV6-1
j_call: TRBJ1-2
cdr3_aa: ATRFGTGGGYT

v_call: TRBV7-2
j_call: TRBJ2-7
cdr3_aa: ASSWTGGSSYEQY

v_call: TRBV6-6
j_call: TRBJ1-1
cdr3_aa: ASWTNPENTEAF

v_call: TRBV4-1
j_call: TRBJ2-7
cdr3_aa: ASSQGFSGSYEQY

v_call: TRBV5-1
j_call: TRBJ1-5
cdr3_aa: ASSPTGGSNQPQH

v_call: TRBV5-6
j_call: TRBJ1-2
cdr3_aa: ASRDIEGALNYGYT

v_call: TRBV29-1
j_call: TRBJ2-2
cdr3_aa: SVDSANTGELF

v_call: TRBV27
j_call: TRBJ2-1
cdr3_aa: ASSYLGGGNNEQF

v_call: TRBV4-2
j_call: TRBJ2-1
cdr3_aa: ASSQEPDVEGTHEQF

v_call: TRBV6-5
j_call: TRBJ2-7
cdr3_aa: ASSYRTGSYEQY

v_call: TRBV27
j_call: TRBJ2-3
cdr3_aa: ASSSLAGSTDTQY

v_call: TRBV5-1
j_call: TRBJ1-4
cdr3_aa: ASSLTGGLVEKLF

v_call: TRBV11-2
j_call: TRBJ1-1
cdr3_aa: ASSLEGGNTEAF

v_call: TRBV11-3
j_call: TRBJ2-1
cdr3_aa: ASSLDPVRNEQF

v_call: TRBV27
j_call: TRBJ1-2
cdr3_aa: ASGRQGSYGYT

v_call: TRBV12-5
j_call: TRBJ1-1
cdr3_aa: ASGRALNTEAF

v_call: TRBV7-9
j_call: TRBJ2-1
cdr3_aa: VSISSYNEQF

v_call: TRBV5-1
j_call: TRBJ2-1
cdr3_aa: ASSLDRYNEQF

v_call: TRBV5-5
j_call: TRBJ2-2
cdr3_aa: ASSFTGEDGELF

v_call: TRBV29-1
j_call: TRBJ2-7
cdr3_aa: SAGPGLAYEQY

v_call: TRBV30
j_call: TRBJ2-1
cdr3_aa: ARTSGTSPNNEQF

v_call: TRBV7-6
j_call: TRBJ2-7
cdr3_aa: ASSLPFSGSGEQY

v_call: TRBV11-2
j_call: TRBJ2-7
cdr3_aa: ASSSPGIGVYEQY

v_call: TRBV18
j_call: TRBJ1-1
cdr3_aa: ASSPPTEEAF

v_call: TRBV10-2
j_call: TRBJ2-5
cdr3_aa: ASREWGGQETQY

v_call: TRBV13
j_call: TRBJ1-1
cdr3_aa: ASSLTGGPTEAF

v_call: TRBV5-4
j_call: TRBJ1-1
cdr3_aa: ASRTGGDTEAF

v_call: TRBV5-6
j_call: TRBJ1-5
cdr3_aa: ASSRGQGVGNQPQH